This is a list of T cell receptor beta chains from one sample in a study of memory CD4+ T cells and cytomegalovirus serostatus. TCRdb's table, derived via immunoSEQ multiplex PCR, lists solely in-frame clones and lacks some. The repertoire includes some 48,000 clones, around 78% of them detected once, and around 0.94% sits in the top ten. The sample taken for sequencing was memory CD4+ T cells from blood. All receptors derive from an adult in good health and CMV-seronegative. Both conserved end residues are part of each CDR3. The order of the fields is D gene, CDR3 length, V gene, clone size, J gene, CDR3 DNA, CDR3 protein. The D gene is left open where the match is weak. Where a row states a size, it is once, few, many or the class of an expanded clone; other rows omit it.

-	15	TRBV6-1	-	TRBJ2-5	TGTGCCAGCAGCAGTCTCAGGCGAAACCAAGAGACCCAGTACTTC	CASSSLRRNQETQYF
TRBD1	14	TRBV30	-	TRBJ1-5	TGTGCCTGGAACCTGGACAGGGGGAATCAGCCCCAGCATTTT	CAWNLDRGNQPQHF
-	13	TRBV28	-	TRBJ2-3	TGTGCCAGCAGTTTTACAGGGACAGATACGCAGTATTTT	CASSFTGTDTQYF
-	13	TRBV7-2	-	TRBJ1-5	TGTGCCAGCAGCCCGCAAAGGAATCAGCCCCAGCATTTT	CASSPQRNQPQHF
-	13	TRBV5-4	-	TRBJ1-4	TGTGCCATCCGGATAGCAACTAATGAAAAACTGTTTTTT	CAIRIATNEKLFF
-	16	TRBV6-5	-	TRBJ1-2	TGTGCCAGCAGTTCCCCTTCAACAGGGATGGAGTATGGCTACACCTTC	CASSSPSTGMEYGYTF
-	18	TRBV5-1	-	TRBJ2-5	TGCGCCAGCAGCTTGTCCTTGGGCTCCCGCCCGGGGAAAGAGACCCAGTACTTC	CASSLSLGSRPGKETQYF
-	16	TRBV5-1	-	TRBJ1-2	TGCGCCAGCACCATAACTGCCGGGACGGCGAACTATGGCTACACCTTC	CASTITAGTANYGYTF
-	14	TRBV5-4	-	TRBJ1-6	TGTGCCAGCAGCTTCAGGGGTTATAATTCACCCCTCCACTTT	CASSFRGYNSPLHF
TRBD1	16	TRBV4-1	-	TRBJ1-2	TGCGCCAGCAGCCAACCACGGGCAGGGGGCATCTATGGCTACACCTTC	CASSQPRAGGIYGYTF
-	13	TRBV7-9	-	TRBJ1-1	TGTGCCAGCAGCTTGAAGGCCGACTCTGAAGCTTTCTTT	CASSLKADSEAFF
-	15	TRBV6-1	-	TRBJ2-2	TGTGCCAGCACCTATGGGCAGCCGAACACCGGGGAGCTGTTTTTT	CASTYGQPNTGELFF
-	13	TRBV14	-	TRBJ2-7	TGTGCCAGCAGCCAAGACGACTCCTACGAGCAGTACTTC	CASSQDDSYEQYF
-	14	TRBV2	few	TRBJ2-7	TGTGCCAGCAGAGGTAACGGCCAGTCCTACGAGCAGTACTTC	CASRGNGQSYEQYF
TRBD1	12	TRBV2	-	TRBJ2-7	TGTGCCAGCAGTGAACGCAGGGGGCGCCTGTACTTC	CASSERRGRLYF
-	12	TRBV27	-	TRBJ2-7	TGTGCCAGCACGGACAGCAGCTACGAGCAGTACTTC	CASTDSSYEQYF
-	13	TRBV7-2	-	TRBJ1-1	TGTGCCAGCAACAGACAGCTGAACACTGAAGCTTTCTTT	CASNRQLNTEAFF
-	15	TRBV4-2	-	TRBJ1-1	TGTGCCAGCAGCCACCAGCGGGGTGGGGACCTTGCTGTTTTCTTT	CASSHQRGGDLAVFF
TRBD1	15	TRBV5-8	-	TRBJ2-7	TGTGCCAGCAGCTTGGTGCAGGGGGCTGGCTACGAGCAGTACTTC	CASSLVQGAGYEQYF
TRBD2	16	TRBV28	-	TRBJ2-5	TGTGCCAGCAGTCCTACTGGACTAGCGGGGCGAGAGACCCAGTACTTC	CASSPTGLAGRETQYF
TRBD1	15	TRBV14	-	TRBJ1-1	TGTGCCAGCAGCCAGGCCAGGGGGCGGAATACTGAAGCTTTCTTT	CASSQARGRNTEAFF
-	15	TRBV7-8	once	TRBJ1-1	TGTGCCAGCAGCTTGGGCCGACGGGGGAACACTGAAGCTTTCTTT	CASSLGRRGNTEAFF
-	15	TRBV19	-	TRBJ1-5	TGTGCCAGTAGTATCCGAACGGGTAGCAATCAGCCCCAGCATTTT	CASSIRTGSNQPQHF
TRBD1	17	TRBV9	-	TRBJ1-3	TGTGCCAGCAGCACAAACCCGGGACAGGGACTAGGAAACACCATATATTTT	CASSTNPGQGLGNTIYF
-	14	TRBV6-1	-	TRBJ2-1	TGTGCCAGCAGTGAAATGACATTCTACAATGAGCAGTTCTTC	CASSEMTFYNEQFF
-	14	TRBV28	few	TRBJ1-5	TGTGCCAGCAGTCTCCAGCAAAGCAATCAGCCCCAGCATTTT	CASSLQQSNQPQHF
-	15	TRBV9	-	TRBJ2-1	TGTGCCAGCAGCCCGAGCGGTTCCTACAGGAATGAGCAGTTCTTC	CASSPSGSYRNEQFF
TRBD2	14	TRBV5-1	-	TRBJ2-1	TGCGCCAGCAGCCGACTAGCGGGAAACAATGAGCAGTTCTTC	CASSRLAGNNEQFF
TRBD2	13	TRBV28	-	TRBJ2-3	TGTGCCAGCGGCGGGGGGGCGAGAGATACGCAGTATTTT	CASGGGARDTQYF
TRBD2	15	TRBV27	-	TRBJ2-3	TGTGCCAGCAGTGGATGGGGGGGGTTTACAGATACGCAGTATTTT	CASSGWGGFTDTQYF
-	15	TRBV7-2	-	TRBJ1-3	TGTGCCAGCAGCTCGCGGGGGGCCGCAGGGGACGCCATATATTTT	CASSSRGAAGDAIYF
TRBD2	15	TRBV2	few	TRBJ2-2	TGTGCCAGCAGGGGGGGGACTAGGTCCACCGGGGAGCTGTTTTTT	CASRGGTRSTGELFF
TRBD1	15	TRBV6-1	-	TRBJ1-1	TGTGCCAGCAACCTCTATGGACAGGCTAACACTGAAGCTTTCTTT	CASNLYGQANTEAFF
-	14	TRBV19	-	TRBJ1-1	TGTGCCAGTAGTATTCCGGGGTGGAACACTGAAGCTTTCTTT	CASSIPGWNTEAFF
TRBD1	16	TRBV12-5	-	TRBJ2-5	TGTGCTAGTGGTTTGGGACAGGGGGCGGGACAAGAGACCCAGTACTTC	CASGLGQGAGQETQYF
-	13	TRBV27	few	TRBJ1-1	TGTGCCAGCAGTCAACAGCTCAACACTGAAGCTTTCTTT	CASSQQLNTEAFF
-	12	TRBV6-5	-	TRBJ2-1	TGTGCCAGCAGTTACTCGGAGGGGGGAGAGTTCTTC	CASSYSEGGEFF